This T cell receptor (beta chain) stems from a study of read filtering for tumor transcriptome and immune sequencing. About the study: Patients were 16 to 20 male and around 15 female, mean age roughly 70 years, range about 40 to 85. Whole-transcriptome libraries were prepared after DNase treatment. Regarding the study as a whole: The sorted CD138-negative fraction was a mixed bone marrow immune population, not purified T cells.

The V end was cut by 0 bases, the J end by 4 bases, with 13 bases between. The CDR3 runs 15 residues. The germline CDR1 and CDR2 sequences are ENHRY and SYGVKD. The library was built from around 380 ng RNA with molecular barcoded adaptors for alpha/delta and beta/gamma chains. TCRdb passed the reads through MiXCR, listing each CDR3 protein once. Here the sample spans approximately 59,000 distinct CDR3 sequences, about 12% being singletons. This clonotype occurred a few times. The antigen is unknown. This sequence joins TRBV10-3 and TRBJ2-7, with a possible D match to TRBD1 (6 bases). The material sequenced was a population of CD138-negative cells sorted from bone marrow. This receptor was taken from a donor at least 40 years old with multiple myeloma. CDR3 in DNA: TGTGCCATCAGTGAGTCGGAACAGGGCAGGTACGAGCAGTACTTC. Encoded protein: CAISESEQGRYEQYF.